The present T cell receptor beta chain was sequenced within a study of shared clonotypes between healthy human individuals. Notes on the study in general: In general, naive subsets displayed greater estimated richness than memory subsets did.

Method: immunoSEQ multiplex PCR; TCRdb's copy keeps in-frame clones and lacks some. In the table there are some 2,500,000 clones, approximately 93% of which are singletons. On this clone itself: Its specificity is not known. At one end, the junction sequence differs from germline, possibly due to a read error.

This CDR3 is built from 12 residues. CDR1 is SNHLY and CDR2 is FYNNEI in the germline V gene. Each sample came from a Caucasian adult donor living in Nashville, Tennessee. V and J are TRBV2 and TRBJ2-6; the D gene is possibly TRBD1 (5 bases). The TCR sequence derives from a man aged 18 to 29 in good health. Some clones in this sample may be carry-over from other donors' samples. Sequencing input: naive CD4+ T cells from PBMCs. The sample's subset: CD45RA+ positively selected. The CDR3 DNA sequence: TGTGCCAGCGCTTATGGGGCCAACGTCCCGACTTTC. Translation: CASAYGANVPTF.